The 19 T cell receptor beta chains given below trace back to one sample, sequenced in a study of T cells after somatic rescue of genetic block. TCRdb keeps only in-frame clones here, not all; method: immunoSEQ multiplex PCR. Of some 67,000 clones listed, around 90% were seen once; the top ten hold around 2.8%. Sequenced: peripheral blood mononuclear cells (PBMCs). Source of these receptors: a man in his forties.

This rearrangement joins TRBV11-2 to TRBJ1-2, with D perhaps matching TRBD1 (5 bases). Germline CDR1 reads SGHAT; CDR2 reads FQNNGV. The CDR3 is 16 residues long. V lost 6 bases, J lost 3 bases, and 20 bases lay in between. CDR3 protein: CASRRTRDQRDYGYTF. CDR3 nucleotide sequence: TGTGCCAGCAGACGCACCCGGGACCAGAGAGACTATGGCTACACCTTC.

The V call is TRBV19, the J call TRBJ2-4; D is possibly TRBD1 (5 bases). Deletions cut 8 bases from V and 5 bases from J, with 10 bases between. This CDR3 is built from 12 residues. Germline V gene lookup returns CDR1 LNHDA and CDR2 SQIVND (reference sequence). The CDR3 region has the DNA TGTGCCAGTCAAACCAGGGAAAACATTCAGTACTTC. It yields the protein CASQTRENIQYF.

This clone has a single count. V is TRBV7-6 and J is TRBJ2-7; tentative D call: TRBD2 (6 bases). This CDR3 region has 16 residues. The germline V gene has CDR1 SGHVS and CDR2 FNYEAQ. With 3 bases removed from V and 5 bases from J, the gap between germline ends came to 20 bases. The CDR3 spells CASSFMGGMPGDEQYF. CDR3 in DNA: TGTGCCAGCAGCTTCATGGGCGGGATGCCGGGGGACGAGCAGTACTTC.

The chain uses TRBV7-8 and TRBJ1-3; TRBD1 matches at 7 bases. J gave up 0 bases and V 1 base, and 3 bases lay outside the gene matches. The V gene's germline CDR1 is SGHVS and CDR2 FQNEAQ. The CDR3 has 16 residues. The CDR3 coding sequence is TGTGCCAGCAGCTTAGGACAGGGCCGCTCTGGAAACACCATATATTTT. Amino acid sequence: CASSLGQGRSGNTIYF.

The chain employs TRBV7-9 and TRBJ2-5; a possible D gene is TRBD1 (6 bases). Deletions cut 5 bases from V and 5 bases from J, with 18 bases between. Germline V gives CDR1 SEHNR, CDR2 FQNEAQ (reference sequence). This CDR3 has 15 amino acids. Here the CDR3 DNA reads TGTGCCAGCAGCGGCAAAGGCAGGGGATGGGAGACCCAGTACTTC. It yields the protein CASSGKGRGWETQYF.

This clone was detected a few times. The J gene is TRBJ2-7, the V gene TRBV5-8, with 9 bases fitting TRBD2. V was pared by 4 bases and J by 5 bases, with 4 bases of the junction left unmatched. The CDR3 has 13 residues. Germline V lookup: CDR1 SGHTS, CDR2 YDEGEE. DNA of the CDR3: TGTGCCAGCAGCCCGGGACTAGCCCACGAGCAGTACTTC. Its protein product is CASSPGLAHEQYF.

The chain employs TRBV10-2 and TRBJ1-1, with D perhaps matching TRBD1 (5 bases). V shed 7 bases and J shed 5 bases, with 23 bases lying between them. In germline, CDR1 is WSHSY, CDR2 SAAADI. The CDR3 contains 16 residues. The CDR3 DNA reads TGCGCCAGCACTCCAACCTCCCCCGGGTGGGGGACTGAAGCTTTCTTT. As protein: CASTPTSPGWGTEAFF.

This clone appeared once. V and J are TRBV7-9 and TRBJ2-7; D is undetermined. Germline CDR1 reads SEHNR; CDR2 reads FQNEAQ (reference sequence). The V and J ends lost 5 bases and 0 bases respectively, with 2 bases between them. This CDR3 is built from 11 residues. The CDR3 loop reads CASSASYEQYF. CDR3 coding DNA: TGTGCCAGCAGCGCCTCCTACGAGCAGTACTTC.

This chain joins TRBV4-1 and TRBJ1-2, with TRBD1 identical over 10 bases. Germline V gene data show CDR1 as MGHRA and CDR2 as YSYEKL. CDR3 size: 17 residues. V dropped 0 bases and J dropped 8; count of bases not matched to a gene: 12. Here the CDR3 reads CASSQEKAGQGFKGYTF. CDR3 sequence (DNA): TGCGCCAGCAGCCAAGAGAAGGCGGGACAGGGGTTTAAGGGCTACACCTTC.

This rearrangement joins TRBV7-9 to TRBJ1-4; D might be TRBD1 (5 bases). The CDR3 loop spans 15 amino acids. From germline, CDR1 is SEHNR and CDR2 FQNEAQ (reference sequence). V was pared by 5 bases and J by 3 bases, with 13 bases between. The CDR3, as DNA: TGTGCCAGCAGCCAAATTAAAGGGGCTAATGAAAAACTGTTTTTT. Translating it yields CASSQIKGANEKLFF.

CDR3 sequence (DNA): TGTGCCAGCAGCTTAGCGGAAGGAGGTAAACGCGAGCAGTACTTC. Its protein product is CASSLAEGGKREQYF. The chain uses TRBV7-9 and TRBJ2-7, with D tentatively TRBD2 (5 bases). Trimming shortened V by 0 bases and J by 6 bases, and 15 bases separated the two germline ends. CDR3 size: 15 residues. Per germline, CDR1 SEHNR and CDR2 FQNEAQ (reference sequence).

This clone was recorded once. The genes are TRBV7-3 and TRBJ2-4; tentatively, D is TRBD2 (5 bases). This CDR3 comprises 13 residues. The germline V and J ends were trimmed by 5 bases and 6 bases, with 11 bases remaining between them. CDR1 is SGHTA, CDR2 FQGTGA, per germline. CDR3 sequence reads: CASSAPGTNIQYF. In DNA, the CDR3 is TGTGCCAGCAGCGCGCCGGGAACAAACATTCAGTACTTC. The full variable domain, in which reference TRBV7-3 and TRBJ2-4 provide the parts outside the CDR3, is GAGVSQTPSNKVTEKGKYVELRCDPISGHTALYWYRQSLGQGPEFLIYFQGTGAADDSGLPNDRFFAVRPEGSVSTLKIQRTERGDSAVYLCASSAPGTNIQYFGAGTRLSVL.

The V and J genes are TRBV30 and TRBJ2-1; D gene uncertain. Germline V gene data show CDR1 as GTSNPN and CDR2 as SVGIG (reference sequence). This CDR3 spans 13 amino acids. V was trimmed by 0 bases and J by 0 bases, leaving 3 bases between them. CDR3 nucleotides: TGTGCCTGGAGTGTGGACTCCTACAATGAGCAGTTCTTC. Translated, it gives CAWSVDSYNEQFF.

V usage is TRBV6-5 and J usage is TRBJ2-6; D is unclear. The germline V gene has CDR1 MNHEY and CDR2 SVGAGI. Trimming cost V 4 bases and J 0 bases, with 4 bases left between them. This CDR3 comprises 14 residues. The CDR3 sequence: CASSSGSGANVLTF. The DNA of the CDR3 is TGTGCCAGCAGTTCGGGCTCTGGGGCCAACGTCCTGACTTTC.

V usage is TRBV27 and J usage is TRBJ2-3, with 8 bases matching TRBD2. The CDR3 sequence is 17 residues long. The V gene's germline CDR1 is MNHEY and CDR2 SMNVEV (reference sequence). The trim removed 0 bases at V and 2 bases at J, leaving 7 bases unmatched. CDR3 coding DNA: TGTGCCAGCAGTTTATCCCTTAAAGCGGGAGTCACAGATACGCAGTATTTT. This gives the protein CASSLSLKAGVTDTQYF.

CDR3 bases: TGTGCCAGCAGTTACTACAGGGGAAAAAACGAGCAGTACTTC. This gives the protein CASSYYRGKNEQYF. This rearrangement joins TRBV6-5 to TRBJ2-7; 7 bases line up with TRBD1. V dropped 1 base and J dropped 5; count of bases not matched to a gene: 5. The CDR3 runs to 14 residues. Germline CDR1 MNHEY, CDR2 SVGAGI.

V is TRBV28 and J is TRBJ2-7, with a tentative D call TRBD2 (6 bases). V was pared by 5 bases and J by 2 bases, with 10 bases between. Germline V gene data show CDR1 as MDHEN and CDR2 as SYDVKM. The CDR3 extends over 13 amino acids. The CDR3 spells CASSIGSAYEQYF. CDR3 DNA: TGTGCCAGCAGTATCGGGAGTGCCTACGAGCAGTACTTC.

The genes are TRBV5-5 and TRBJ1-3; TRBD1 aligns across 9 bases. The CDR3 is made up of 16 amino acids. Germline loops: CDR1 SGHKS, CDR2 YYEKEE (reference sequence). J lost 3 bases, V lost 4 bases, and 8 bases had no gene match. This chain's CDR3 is CASSEPGQGLGNTIYF. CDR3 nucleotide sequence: TGTGCCAGCAGCGAACCGGGACAGGGCCTTGGAAACACCATATATTTT.

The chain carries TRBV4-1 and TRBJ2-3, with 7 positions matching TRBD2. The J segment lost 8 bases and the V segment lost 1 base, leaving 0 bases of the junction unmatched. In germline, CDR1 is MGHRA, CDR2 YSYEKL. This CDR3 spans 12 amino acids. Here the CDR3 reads CASSQAGGTQYF. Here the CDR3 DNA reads TGCGCCAGCAGCCAAGCGGGGGGTACGCAGTATTTT.